The 10 T cell receptor beta chains below were found in one sample sequenced in a study of technical replicates of blood from a handful of donors. Repertoires were generated with immunoSEQ multiplex PCR, while TCRdb's copy carries only in-frame clones and drops some. Of 80,000 to 95,000 clones listed, 92% are singletons. The specimen sequenced was T cells isolated from PBMCs. The receptors stem from a human donor in good health.

The chain links TRBV25-1 to TRBJ2-7, with D unclear. The length of the CDR3 is 12 residues. Germline assignment: CDR1 MGHDK and CDR2 SYGVNS. Trimming shortened V by 4 bases and J by 4 bases, and 8 bases separated the two germline ends. CDR3 DNA: TGTGCCAGCAGTGGCTCGGGTTACGAGCAGTACTTC. Translation: CASSGSGYEQYF.

The chain employs TRBV5-6 and TRBJ2-3, with D tentatively TRBD2 (5 bases). With 5 bases removed from V and 4 bases from J, the gap between germline ends came to 20 bases. Germline CDR1 SGHDT, CDR2 YYEEEE. The CDR3 has 16 residues. CDR3 in DNA: TGTGCCAGCAGGCCCCGAACTAGATTAGTCCCAGATACGCAGTATTTT. It encodes CASRPRTRLVPDTQYF.

The chain employs TRBV5-6 and TRBJ1-5; no reliable D call. The germline V and J ends were trimmed by 2 bases and 3 bases, with 12 bases remaining between them. The CDR3 runs 15 residues. The germline V gene encodes CDR1 SGHDT and CDR2 YYEEEE. Written as DNA, the CDR3 is TGTGCCAGCAGCTTTTCGTCAGGATCCAATCAGCCCCAGCATTTT. Translating it yields CASSFSSGSNQPQHF. The complete variable domain, with remaining parts taken from reference TRBV5-6 and TRBJ1-5, reads DAGVTQSPTHLIKTRGQQVTLRCSPKSGHDTVSWYQQALGQGPQFIFQYYEEEERQRGNFPDRFSGHQFPNYSSELNVNALLLGDSALYLCASSFSSGSNQPQHFGDGTRLSIL.

The rearrangement uses TRBV4-1 and TRBJ2-7; D is undetermined. V was clipped by 4 bases and J by 0 bases, with 13 bases between them. Germline CDR1 and CDR2: MGHRA and YSYEKL. There are 15 residues in the CDR3. The CDR3 sequence: CASSPTFSSSYEQYF. The CDR3 DNA reads TGCGCCAGCAGCCCTACGTTTTCGAGCTCCTACGAGCAGTACTTC.

The chain uses TRBV6-6 and TRBJ2-7, with a possible D match to TRBD2 (6 bases). Trimming shortened V by 6 bases and J by 2 bases, and 11 bases separated the two germline ends. This CDR3 is built from 13 residues. CDR1 and CDR2 (germline): MNHNY, SVGAGI (reference sequence). The CDR3, as DNA: TGTGCCAGCAGCTTGGGGAGGACCTACGAGCAGTACTTC. This encodes CASSLGRTYEQYF.

The chain links TRBV14 to TRBJ2-7; D is unresolved. This CDR3 spans 11 amino acids. Germline CDR1 is SGHDN and CDR2 is FVKESK. V lost 4 bases and J 2 bases, leaving 3 bases between the germline ends. CDR3 nucleotides: TGTGCCAGCAGCCGAGCCTACGAGCAGTACTTC. Protein product: CASSRAYEQYF.

The CDR3 region is CASSFYSGGASDTQYF. The CDR3 DNA reads TGCGCCAGCAGCTTCTACTCAGGGGGCGCGTCAGATACGCAGTATTTT. The V call is TRBV5-1, the J call TRBJ2-3; 8 bases align to TRBD1. Unmatched junction bases numbered 9, after V lost 2 bases and J lost 4 bases. The CDR3 loop spans 16 amino acids. Germline V gene data show CDR1 as SGHRS and CDR2 as YFSETQ.

V and J are TRBV9 and TRBJ1-1; D perhaps matches TRBD1 (6 bases). Per the germline V gene, CDR1 is SGDLS and CDR2 is YYNGEE. This CDR3 contains 16 residues. Deletions cut 0 bases from V and 4 bases from J, with 16 bases between. Here the CDR3 DNA reads TGTGCCAGCAGCGTAGTCGGGGGCGGGGAGGGCACTGAAGCTTTCTTT. Encoded protein: CASSVVGGGEGTEAFF. The variable domain in full, completed from reference TRBV9 and TRBJ1-1, reads DSGVTQTPKHLITATGQRVTLRCSPRSGDLSVYWYQQSLDQGLQFLIQYYNGEERAKGNILERFSAQQFPDLHSELNLSSLELGDSALYFCASSVVGGGEGTEAFFGQGTRLTVV.

The chain joins TRBV4-1 to TRBJ2-1, with 9 nucleotides matching TRBD2. The J segment lost 7 bases and the V segment lost 3 bases, leaving 16 bases of the junction unmatched. Germline-derived CDR1 and CDR2 are MGHRA and YSYEKL. The CDR3 has 18 residues. CDR3: CASSQASGKTTPTNEQFF. For the CDR3, the DNA is TGCGCCAGCAGCCAGGCTAGCGGGAAAACCACGCCTACAAATGAGCAGTTCTTC.

The sample holds one count of this clone. This chain joins TRBV19 and TRBJ2-2; 11 positions match TRBD1. This CDR3 is 14 amino acids long. The germline V gene encodes CDR1 LNHDA and CDR2 SQIVND (reference sequence). V gave up 7 bases and J gave up 6 bases; unmatched junction bases: 4. The CDR3 sequence is CASKRTGGPGELFF. CDR3 in DNA: TGTGCCAGTAAAAGGACAGGGGGCCCCGGGGAGCTGTTTTTT.